These 17 T cell receptor beta chains were sequenced from one sample in a study of T cells in tuberculosis. Cells were sorted from thawed PBMC rested overnight and stained with GMM-loaded CD1B tetramer, viability dye and anti-CD3. The lipid loaded on the CD1B tetramers was C32 glucose monomycolate from Rhodococcus equi. Only in-frame clones appear in the TCRdb table, and some are missing; sequencing was by immunoSEQ multiplex PCR. The sample records roughly 61,000 clones, roughly 87% being singletons. The sequenced sample was CD1b-GMM tetramer-negative cells sorted from PBMCs. The receptors were gathered from an adult woman with latent tuberculosis.

In DNA form, the CDR3 reads TGTGCCAGCCGGAAGGACAGGGGGCGCGGTGACACTGAAGCTTTCTTT. This translates into CASRKDRGRGDTEAFF. V usage is TRBV7-9 and J usage is TRBJ1-1, with 11 bases lining up with TRBD1. This CDR3 contains 16 residues. Per the germline V gene, CDR1 is SEHNR and CDR2 is FQNEAQ (reference sequence). V shed 8 bases, J shed 3 bases, and the junction held 11 bases outside the gene matches.

This chain joins TRBV2 and TRBJ1-4; weak D call: TRBD1 (6 bases). Trimming stripped 7 bases from V and 4 bases from J, with 13 bases between. The CDR3 has 14 amino acids. Germline CDR1 and CDR2: SNHLY and FYNNEI. The CDR3 loop reads CASIGRTVNEKLFF. The CDR3 DNA reads TGTGCCAGCATAGGACGGACAGTTAATGAAAAACTGTTTTTT.

The chain combines TRBV5-8 with TRBJ2-7; TRBD1 aligns across 11 bases. This CDR3 contains 14 residues. Germline values: CDR1 SGHTS, CDR2 YDEGEE. With 9 bases clipped from V and 1 base from J, the junction kept 6 bases outside the gene matches. The CDR3 spells CATQDRGLSYEQYF. The CDR3, as DNA: TGTGCCACCCAGGACAGGGGGCTATCCTACGAGCAGTACTTC.

V is TRBV30 and J is TRBJ2-1; D is perhaps TRBD2 (5 bases). The CDR3 is 13 residues long. Trimming took 2 bases from V and 4 from J, leaving 9 bases between them. CDR1 is GTSNPN, CDR2 SVGIG, per germline (reference sequence). As DNA, the CDR3 is TGTGCCTGGAGTCCCGGGATGTACAATGAGCAGTTCTTC. Translation gives CAWSPGMYNEQFF.

This CDR3 is CASSPAGSNQPQHF. In DNA, the CDR3 is TGTGCCAGCAGCCCGGCGGGTAGCAATCAGCCCCAGCATTTT. The rearrangement uses TRBV5-4 and TRBJ1-5; D is ambiguous. Per the germline V gene, CDR1 is SGHNT and CDR2 is YYREEE (reference sequence). Trimming removed 4 bases from V and 0 bases from J, with 8 bases in between. CDR3 size: 14 residues.

This chain joins TRBV29-1 and TRBJ2-4, with unresolved D. V was pared by 4 bases and J by 3 bases, with 7 bases between. CDR1 SQVTM and CDR2 ANQGSEA come from the germline V gene. The length of the CDR3 is 12 residues. The DNA of the CDR3 is TGCAGCGTTGTAGTTGTCAAAAACATTCAGTACTTC. Translated, it gives CSVVVVKNIQYF.

The chain links TRBV7-8 to TRBJ2-7, with D tentatively TRBD2 (5 bases). CDR1 is SGHVS, CDR2 FQNEAQ, per germline. The CDR3 length is 14 residues. Trimming took off 5 bases at V and 3 bases at J, with 14 bases between the two ends. The CDR3 DNA sequence: TGTGCCAGCAGCCCGGACTTACGGGGCTACGAGCAGTACTTC. Translating it yields CASSPDLRGYEQYF. The full variable domain, its missing parts supplied by reference TRBV7-8 and TRBJ2-7, is GAGVSQSPRYKVAKRGQDVALRCDPISGHVSLFWYQQALGQGPEFLTYFQNEAQLDKSGLPSDRFFAERPEGSVSTLKIQRTQQEDSAVYLCASSPDLRGYEQYFGPGTRLTVT.

The table lists this clone with a count of one. The V call is TRBV9, the J call TRBJ2-2, with D maybe TRBD2 (6 bases). Germline V CDR1 and CDR2: SGDLS, YYNGEE. The CDR3 has 13 residues. Trimming pared 5 bases from V and 7 bases from J, leaving 12 bases between. CDR3 sequence: CASRRGYGGELFF. CDR3 DNA sequence: TGTGCCAGCAGGCGGGGATACGGCGGGGAGCTGTTTTTT.

The chain is built from TRBV19 and TRBJ2-3, with TRBD2 as a possible D gene (6 bases). Per the germline V gene, CDR1 is LNHDA and CDR2 is SQIVND (reference sequence). V lost 4 bases and J 5 bases, leaving 13 bases between the germline ends. The CDR3 sequence is 14 residues long. The CDR3 DNA reads as TGTGCCAGTAGTAGGGGGGTGGTCGGAGATACGCAGTATTTT. It is translated as CASSRGVVGDTQYF.

J is TRBJ2-3 and V is TRBV5-1; 8 positions agree with TRBD2. The germline CDR1 and CDR2 sequences are SGHRS and YFSETQ. The CDR3 is 17 residues long. The V segment lost 0 bases and the J segment 4 bases; nucleotides outside the gene matches: 10. The CDR3 spells CASSLAYRGGPADTQYF. In nucleotides, the CDR3 is TGCGCCAGCAGCTTGGCTTACCGGGGGGGCCCCGCAGATACGCAGTATTTT.

The V and J genes are TRBV6-5 and TRBJ2-3; D may be TRBD2 (5 bases). This CDR3 has 15 residues. Per the germline V gene, CDR1 is MNHEY and CDR2 is SVGAGI. V was clipped by 5 bases and J by 3 bases, with 15 bases between them. The CDR3 here is CASSPLTDSTDTQYF. The CDR3 DNA reads as TGTGCCAGCAGTCCCCTTACGGACTCGACAGATACGCAGTATTTT.

The V and J genes are TRBV29-1 and TRBJ2-1, with TRBD1 matching over 7 bases. Losses at the gene ends were 3 bases for V and 6 bases for J; bases not matched to a gene: 8. The germline CDR1 and CDR2 sequences are SQVTM and ANQGSEA. The CDR3 spans 14 residues. The CDR3 sequence: CSVDQGGRPNEQFF. For the CDR3, the DNA is TGCAGCGTTGATCAAGGGGGCCGGCCCAATGAGCAGTTCTTC.

This clone was counted a single time. The gene calls are TRBV6-5 and TRBJ2-2; no reliable D call. The CDR3 length is 13 residues. In germline, CDR1 is MNHEY, CDR2 SVGAGI. Deletions cut 4 bases from V and 3 bases from J, with 6 bases between. The chain's CDR3 is CASSSIDTGELFF. The CDR3 DNA follows: TGTGCCAGCAGTTCTATTGACACCGGGGAGCTGTTTTTT.

The chain employs TRBV19 and TRBJ1-4; TRBD1 aligns across 7 bases. The germline V gene has CDR1 LNHDA and CDR2 SQIVND (reference sequence). CDR3 size: 15 residues. Trimming removed 4 bases from V and 11 bases from J; junction bases left unmatched: 13. In DNA, the CDR3 is TGTGCCAGTAGTACCTGGACAGGCCCTGAACTGAAACTGTTTTTT. Its translation: CASSTWTGPELKLFF.

This chain connects TRBV5-1 to TRBJ2-2, with a tentative D call TRBD1 (6 bases). V was clipped by 4 bases and J by 0 bases, with 13 bases between them. CDR1 SGHRS and CDR2 YFSETQ come from the germline V gene. The CDR3 has 16 residues. The CDR3 DNA follows: TGCGCCAGCAGCCCTGGACAGACCTCGAACACCGGGGAGCTGTTTTTT. This gives the protein CASSPGQTSNTGELFF.

The V gene is TRBV5-1, the J gene TRBJ2-2; 9 nucleotides line up with TRBD1. V dropped 1 base and J dropped 6; count of bases not matched to a gene: 7. There are 16 residues in the CDR3. Looked up from germline, CDR1 is SGHRS and CDR2 is YFSETQ. CDR3 residues: CASSLSGTGWAGELFF. CDR3 nucleotide sequence: TGCGCCAGCAGCTTGAGCGGGACAGGGTGGGCCGGGGAGCTGTTTTTT.

The V and J genes are TRBV6-5 and TRBJ2-3, with TRBD2 matching over 13 bases. Germline V gene lookup returns CDR1 MNHEY and CDR2 SVGAGI. CDR3 size: 14 residues. V was clipped by 6 bases and J by 8 bases; unmatched bases: 5. CDR3 residues: CASSSTSGRPTQYF. The CDR3 DNA follows: TGTGCCAGCAGCTCGACTAGCGGGAGGCCTACGCAGTATTTT.